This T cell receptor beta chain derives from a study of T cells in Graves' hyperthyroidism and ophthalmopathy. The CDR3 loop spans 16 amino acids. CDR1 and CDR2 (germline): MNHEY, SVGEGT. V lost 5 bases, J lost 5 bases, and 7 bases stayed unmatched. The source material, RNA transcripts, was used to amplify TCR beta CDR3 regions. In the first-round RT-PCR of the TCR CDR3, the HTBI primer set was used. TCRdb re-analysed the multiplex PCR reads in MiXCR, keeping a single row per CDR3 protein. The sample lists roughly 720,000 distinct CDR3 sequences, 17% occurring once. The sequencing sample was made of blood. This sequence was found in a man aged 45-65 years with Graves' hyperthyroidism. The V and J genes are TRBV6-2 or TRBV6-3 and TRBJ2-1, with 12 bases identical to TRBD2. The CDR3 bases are TGTGCCAGCAGTACCCGACTAGCGGGAGCCCACAATGAGCAGTTCTTC. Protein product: CASSTRLAGAHNEQFF.